This T cell receptor beta chain was recovered during a study of identical twins (dated by TCRdb to the mid-2010s). With regard to the full study: TCR alpha and beta repertoires from monozygotic twins, unrelated adults of various ages and cord blood were deep-sequenced to test whether fetal clonotypes persist. To rule out contamination, the twin experiments were replicated at different times with different library preparation protocols.

V and J are trimmed by 10 bases and 5 bases, and the gene matches miss 7 bases of the junction. CDR1 and CDR2 (ENHRY, SYGVKD) derive from the germline V gene. The CDR3 has 13 amino acids, counting the end cysteine and phenylalanine. The read is trimmed to its CDR3 DNA, 39 bases read in frame from base 1. Points the paper makes about the study in general: Because the same donors could not be followed over many years, conclusions were based on cross-sectional statistical analysis. Compared with coincidental sharing between unrelated individuals, an excess of low generation-probability sequences was observed among out-of-frame TCR alpha sequences shared between twins. Fewer insertions were carried by abundant cord blood beta clonotypes, a similar but weaker trend appeared in young adult naive repertoires, and no such trend appeared in memory repertoires. Invariant T cells such as MAIT and iNKT could partly confound zero-insertion analyses, although diverse VJ usage argued against such confounding for most clonotypes. Out-of-frame TCR alpha sharing in monozygotic twins was systematically underestimated by recombination models, whereas sharing between unrelated individuals was in agreement with the recombination models. The excess sharing between twins in beta out-of-frame sequences was weaker because fewer shared sequences reduced the signal-to-noise ratio.

Receptor amplification or capture employed 5' RACE. Sequencing was performed on an Illumina HiSeq 2000. Template switching added a universal primer binding site, and the final cDNA carried a unique molecular identifier that allowed TCR cDNA molecules to be counted accurately. Specific primers in the conserved constant-segment region were used to synthesize first-strand cDNA for the TCR alpha and beta chains. To control for contamination, every cDNA library carried two barcodes: a SMART-Mk sample barcode plus Illumina barcodes. Two successive PCR steps introduced TruSeq adapter sequences along with Illumina sample barcodes. TCR alpha and beta cDNA libraries were sequenced on the Illumina HiSeq platform with custom primers. The source study handled its data this way. MiGEC processed the raw reads to extract unique molecular identifiers, while MiXCR was used to determine the CDR3 positions. Recombination models were inferred per individual with the repgenHMM and IGoR tools using an EM algorithm. Shared clonotype analysis was performed with the tcR package in R, normalizing sharing by the product of cloneset sizes. Out-of-frame nonproductive sequences were analyzed to study raw recombination free of thymic and clonal selection effects. TCRdb handled the public reads itself, with Q25 trimming in fastp and clone calling in MiXCR, and kept productive beta chains. Merged by CDR3 protein, the rows form single entries marked with the most common genes and DNA. V and J calls and clone size were set by TCRdb, not the authors. This sample gives 400,000 to 500,000 distinct CDR3 sequences in total; approximately 17% of them show up just once. The ten largest clones represent approximately 12% of the sample.

All donors were healthy Caucasians. Three unrelated non-twin adults were additionally sequenced: a male aged 18 to 30, a male aged 50 to 60 and a female aged 50 to 60. Using Miltenyi CD45RO+ enrichment and human naive T-cell isolation kits, memory (CD45RO+) and naive T cells were isolated from PBMC. This clonotype was seen many times. Its antigen remains undetermined. No base-level quality is on record; no much larger clone is a single base apart. The rearranged segments are TRBV10-3 and TRBJ2-3; 9 central bases correspond to TRBD2. Sequencing input: naive T cells sorted from blood. The cell subset or site label, as the study defines it: cells isolated with a human naive T-cell isolation kit. The clonotype originates from a man in his fifties or sixties in good health. The encoded CDR3 is CATISGSLDTQYF. The sequenced DNA: TGTGCCACTATTAGCGGGAGCTTAGATACGCAGTATTTT.